The rows below give T cell receptor beta chains drawn from one sample of a study of blood T cell repertoires in COVID-19. The method was immunoSEQ multiplex PCR; TCRdb's version includes in-frame clones alone and lacks a portion of them. Found here are fewer than 300,000 clones, around 87% of them singletons; the top ten hold 2% to 2.5%. Sample: peripheral blood. The receptors stem from a woman in her forties or fifties with acute or convalescent COVID-19. CDR3s include the opening cysteine and the closing phenylalanine or tryptophan. The order of the fields is clone size, CDR3 length, V gene, D gene, J gene, CDR3 DNA, CDR3 protein. D genes are given only for firm matches. Part of the rows lack a size; the others show once, few, many or a class for expanded clones.

size: .; length: 16; V: TRBV5-4; D: TRBD1; J: TRBJ1-4; DNA: TGTGCCAGCAGGCCGGGACAGGGGGCAACTAATGAAAAACTGTTTTTT; CDR3: CASRPGQGATNEKLFF
size: .; length: 13; V: TRBV19; D: .; J: TRBJ1-1; DNA: TGTGCCAGTAGTATTTCAGGGGCGTCGGAAGCTTTCTTT; CDR3: CASSISGASEAFF
size: .; length: 14; V: TRBV28; D: TRBD1; J: TRBJ2-1; DNA: TGTGCCAGCAGTTCACCCGACAGGGCTTATGAGCAGTTCTTC; CDR3: CASSSPDRAYEQFF
size: .; length: 17; V: TRBV5-6; D: .; J: TRBJ1-3; DNA: TGTGCCAGCAGCCTACCGAACAGGCGAACCTCTGGAAACACCATATATTTT; CDR3: CASSLPNRRTSGNTIYF
size: .; length: 13; V: TRBV5-8; D: .; J: TRBJ1-4; DNA: TGTGCCAGCACCCTCCAGACAGGCGAAAAACTGTTTTTT; CDR3: CASTLQTGEKLFF
size: .; length: 17; V: TRBV6-2/TRBV6-3; D: .; J: TRBJ2-7; DNA: TGTGCCAGCAGCCTATCCACCCCAGGGTTACATCCCTACGAGCAGTACTTC; CDR3: CASSLSTPGLHPYEQYF
size: .; length: 14; V: TRBV7-3; D: .; J: TRBJ2-7; DNA: TGTGCCAGCAGCTCCCCGGGAAGCTCCTACGAGCAGTACTTC; CDR3: CASSSPGSSYEQYF
size: once; length: 14; V: TRBV6-5; D: TRBD1; J: TRBJ1-2; DNA: TGTGCCAGCAGCCGAACAGGGACAGGTTATGGCTACACCTTC; CDR3: CASSRTGTGYGYTF
size: .; length: 13; V: TRBV7-2; D: TRBD2; J: TRBJ2-7; DNA: TGTGCCAGCAGCTTGGAGCGGGAGCGCGAGCAGTACTTC; CDR3: CASSLEREREQYF
size: once; length: 15; V: TRBV6-2/TRBV6-3; D: TRBD2; J: TRBJ2-7; DNA: TGTGCCAGCAGCCTCAGCGGACTAGCGGGTTACGAGCAGTACTTC; CDR3: CASSLSGLAGYEQYF
size: .; length: 18; V: TRBV4-2; D: .; J: TRBJ2-2; DNA: TGTGCCAGCAGTAGGATTCAAGGAGGGAACACCGGCACCGGGGAGCTGTTTTTT; CDR3: CASSRIQGGNTGTGELFF
size: .; length: 16; V: TRBV30; D: TRBD1; J: TRBJ2-7; DNA: TGTGCCTGGAGACTCCCGGGACAGGGCTCCTCCTACGAGCAGTACTTC; CDR3: CAWRLPGQGSSYEQYF
size: .; length: 16; V: TRBV7-9; D: .; J: TRBJ2-1; DNA: TGTGCCAGCAGCCCTATTACAGGGAGCTCCTACAATGAGCAGTTCTTC; CDR3: CASSPITGSSYNEQFF
size: .; length: 17; V: TRBV5-5; D: TRBD2; J: TRBJ2-3; DNA: TGTGCCAGCAGCTCCTCCCGACTAGCGGATAGCACAGATACGCAGTATTTT; CDR3: CASSSSRLADSTDTQYF
size: .; length: 16; V: TRBV5-1; D: .; J: TRBJ1-2; DNA: TGCGCCAGCAGCTTGTCCCGCGGACAGCGGAAGAATGGCTACACCTTC; CDR3: CASSLSRGQRKNGYTF
size: .; length: 15; V: TRBV7-9; D: .; J: TRBJ1-1; DNA: TGTGCCAGCAGCTTCGGGGACAAAATGAACACTGAAGCTTTCTTT; CDR3: CASSFGDKMNTEAFF
size: .; length: 14; V: TRBV4-1; D: .; J: TRBJ1-5; DNA: TGCGCCAGCAGCGGGTCGGGGGGATATCAGCCCCAGCATTTT; CDR3: CASSGSGGYQPQHF
size: .; length: 15; V: TRBV6-4; D: TRBD2; J: TRBJ2-1; DNA: TGTGCCAGCAGTGATGGGGCGGGACTAGCCTATGAGCAGTTCTTC; CDR3: CASSDGAGLAYEQFF
size: .; length: 13; V: TRBV6-5; D: .; J: TRBJ2-7; DNA: TGTGCCAGCAGTTACTCGTTCACCTACGAGCAGTACTTC; CDR3: CASSYSFTYEQYF
size: .; length: 22; V: TRBV7-3; D: .; J: TRBJ2-5; DNA: TGTGCCAGCAGCCCAACCCAGACGCCGGCAAGATTAGCACGTAGCTTTCAAGAGACCCAGTACTTC; CDR3: CASSPTQTPARLARSFQETQYF
size: .; length: 14; V: TRBV29-1; D: TRBD1; J: TRBJ1-4; DNA: TGCAGCGTTCGAGGGGGCGCAACTAATGAAAAACTGTTTTTT; CDR3: CSVRGGATNEKLFF
size: .; length: 15; V: TRBV4-3; D: .; J: TRBJ2-5; DNA: TGCGCCAGCAGCCAAGGTGGGACTGAGGCAGAGACCCAGTACTTC; CDR3: CASSQGGTEAETQYF
size: .; length: 14; V: TRBV10-3; D: TRBD1; J: TRBJ1-2; DNA: TGTGCCATCAGACAGACAGGGGGACCTTATGGCTACACCTTC; CDR3: CAIRQTGGPYGYTF
size: .; length: 17; V: TRBV9; D: TRBD1; J: TRBJ1-4; DNA: TGTGCCAGCAGCGTAGACCAGGGACAGGGAACTAATGAAAAACTGTTTTTT; CDR3: CASSVDQGQGTNEKLFF
size: .; length: 16; V: TRBV19; D: .; J: TRBJ2-3; DNA: TGTGCCAGTAGTATAGGGGGCAGGGATGGCACAGATACGCAGTATTTT; CDR3: CASSIGGRDGTDTQYF
size: .; length: 16; V: TRBV2; D: TRBD2; J: TRBJ2-7; DNA: TGTGCCAGCGGGGGGGGAGCGGGAGCAATCCTCTACGAGCAGTACTTC; CDR3: CASGGGAGAILYEQYF
size: .; length: 17; V: TRBV4-1; D: TRBD1; J: TRBJ1-2; DNA: TGCGCCAGCAGCCAAGATCCCAGGGGGATCGTTAACTATGGCTACACCTTC; CDR3: CASSQDPRGIVNYGYTF
size: .; length: 13; V: TRBV7-2; D: TRBD1; J: TRBJ1-1; DNA: TGTGCCAGCAGCTTTCCGGGACAGGGGGCTGCTTTCTTT; CDR3: CASSFPGQGAAFF
size: .; length: 16; V: TRBV2; D: TRBD1; J: TRBJ2-2; DNA: TGTGCCAGCAGGCCGATCGGACAGGGCTATACCGGGGAGCTGTTTTTT; CDR3: CASRPIGQGYTGELFF
size: .; length: 15; V: TRBV2; D: TRBD1; J: TRBJ2-7; DNA: TGTGCCAGCAGGGGACAGGGGGAGCGTACCTACGAGCAGTACTTC; CDR3: CASRGQGERTYEQYF
size: once; length: 14; V: TRBV19; D: TRBD1; J: TRBJ1-1; DNA: TGTGCCAGTAGTATACTGGACAGGGGGCGAGAAGCTTTCTTT; CDR3: CASSILDRGREAFF
size: .; length: 14; V: TRBV5-1; D: .; J: TRBJ2-2; DNA: TGCGCCAGCAGCTTGTTTAGCGACACCGGGGAGCTGTTTTTT; CDR3: CASSLFSDTGELFF
size: once; length: 15; V: TRBV7-2; D: .; J: TRBJ1-3; DNA: TGTGCCAGCAGCTTACAGGCGTCCTCTGGAAACACCATATATTTT; CDR3: CASSLQASSGNTIYF
size: .; length: 14; V: TRBV5-6; D: .; J: TRBJ2-7; DNA: TGTGCCAGCAGCTCCCAGCGACAAGGAGGCGAGCAGTACTTC; CDR3: CASSSQRQGGEQYF
size: once; length: 15; V: TRBV4-3; D: TRBD1; J: TRBJ2-7; DNA: TGCGCCAGCAGCCAATGGACAGGGTCTACCTACGAGCAGTACTTC; CDR3: CASSQWTGSTYEQYF
size: .; length: 19; V: TRBV4-1; D: TRBD2; J: TRBJ2-2; DNA: TGCGCCAGCAGCCAAGTAGGGACTATCGGAGGCCCTGGTACCGGGGAGCTGTTTTTT; CDR3: CASSQVGTIGGPGTGELFF
size: .; length: 15; V: TRBV9; D: .; J: TRBJ2-7; DNA: TGTGCCAGCAGCGGGGGACGTAGGGGGACCTACGAGCAGTACTTC; CDR3: CASSGGRRGTYEQYF
size: .; length: 15; V: TRBV5-1; D: .; J: TRBJ2-3; DNA: TGCGCCAGCAACTTACGGGATTTGGGCACAGATACGCAGTATTTT; CDR3: CASNLRDLGTDTQYF
size: once; length: 14; V: TRBV5-1; D: .; J: TRBJ1-2; DNA: TGCGCCAGCAGCTTGGGAGCTCCTAACTATGGCTACACCTTC; CDR3: CASSLGAPNYGYTF
size: .; length: 11; V: TRBV2; D: .; J: TRBJ2-3; DNA: TGTGCCAGCAGTCGGACAGATACGCAGTATTTT; CDR3: CASSRTDTQYF
size: few; length: 15; V: TRBV28; D: TRBD2; J: TRBJ2-1; DNA: TGTGCCAGCAGTTTACCGGGAGGAGTCTACAATGAGCAGTTCTTC; CDR3: CASSLPGGVYNEQFF
size: .; length: 12; V: TRBV9; D: TRBD1; J: TRBJ1-2; DNA: TGTGCAAGCAGCACAGGGGGCTATGGCTACACCTTC; CDR3: CASSTGGYGYTF
size: .; length: 21; V: TRBV27; D: .; J: TRBJ1-3; DNA: TGTGCCAGCAGTTCCAACCGATGGGGGAGGCTCATTTTTTTTTCAAGGAACACCATATATTTT; CDR3: CASSSNRWGRLIFFSRNTIYF
size: .; length: 14; V: TRBV7-3; D: TRBD1; J: TRBJ2-3; DNA: TGTGCCAGCAGCGGGACAGGGCCCGGGGATACGCAGTATTTT; CDR3: CASSGTGPGDTQYF
size: few; length: 16; V: TRBV5-1; D: TRBD1; J: TRBJ1-6; DNA: TGCGCCAGCACCACCGGGACAGGGGACATTTATTCACCCCTCCACTTT; CDR3: CASTTGTGDIYSPLHF
size: .; length: 18; V: TRBV28; D: TRBD2; J: TRBJ2-2; DNA: TGTGCCAGCAGGCCCGGACTAGCGGGAGGGCCCTACACCGGGGAGCTGTTTTTT; CDR3: CASRPGLAGGPYTGELFF
size: .; length: 13; V: TRBV5-1; D: .; J: TRBJ2-1; DNA: TGCGCCAGCAGCTTGTTTGATCCCAGTGGGCAGTTCTTC; CDR3: CASSLFDPSGQFF
size: .; length: 16; V: TRBV5-6; D: TRBD1; J: TRBJ2-6; DNA: TGTGCCAGCAGCCCGGACAGGGGATCTGGGGCCAACGTCCTGACTTTC; CDR3: CASSPDRGSGANVLTF
size: .; length: 16; V: TRBV5-6; D: .; J: TRBJ2-7; DNA: TGTGCCAGCAGCTTGGCCCAGGTTACAGTCGTGTACGAGCAGTACTTC; CDR3: CASSLAQVTVVYEQYF